The 15 T cell receptor beta chains reported below all come from one sample, sequenced in a study of Ad26.COV2.S vaccination and SARS-CoV-2 variants. Here immunoSEQ multiplex PCR was the method, and the copy in TCRdb shows in-frame clones only, minus some. Here the sample spans 350,000 to 600,000 clones, roughly nine tenths being singletons. Treatment indicated: around 19 received Ad26.COV2.S at low or high dose, single or two shots; five or six received placebo; per-sample allocation not given. On day 63 after the first injection, vaccine and placebo recipients gave samples. Here the sequenced sample was peripheral blood, taken in a trial of Ad26.COV2.S vaccine versus placebo. These receptors were obtained from a person aged 18-65 years who received the Ad26.COV2.S COVID-19 vaccine or a placebo.

The chain couples TRBV4-1 to TRBJ2-3; 9 nucleotides align to TRBD2. This CDR3 comprises 17 residues. Germline-derived CDR1 and CDR2 are MGHRA and YSYEKL. V trimming: 4 bases; J trimming: 2 bases; junction bases outside the gene matches: 10. The CDR3 sequence: CASSLLAASGNTDTQYF. The CDR3 DNA reads as TGCGCCAGCAGCCTCTTGGCGGCTAGCGGGAACACAGATACGCAGTATTTT.

The genes are TRBV5-1 and TRBJ1-4, with 8 bases aligning to TRBD1. Germline CDR1 SGHRS, CDR2 YFSETQ. The CDR3 covers 15 residues. V was clipped by 4 bases and J by 5 bases; unmatched bases: 7. The CDR3 DNA reads TGCGCCAGCAGCCCACGAACAGGGGGGAATGAAAAACTGTTTTTT. Translated, it gives CASSPRTGGNEKLFF.

This rearrangement joins TRBV28 to TRBJ2-7, with TRBD1 as a possible D gene (6 bases). V lost 6 bases to trimming and J lost 6 bases, with 21 bases between them. Germline V gene sequence: CDR1 MDHEN, CDR2 SYDVKM. The CDR3 is 15 amino acids. The CDR3 protein is CASSSVGGYGSEQYF. The CDR3 DNA reads TGTGCCAGCAGCAGCGTAGGGGGTTATGGGTCCGAGCAGTACTTC. The full variable domain, completed using reference TRBV28 and TRBJ2-7, is DVKVTQSSRYLVKRTGEKVFLECVQDMDHENMFWYRQDPGLGLRLIYFSYDVKMKEKGDIPEGYSVSREKKERFSLILESASTNQTSMYLCASSSVGGYGSEQYFGPGTRLTVT.

The V call is TRBV2, the J call TRBJ1-2; no firm D call. Trimming shortened V by 5 bases and J by 8 bases, and 12 bases separated the two germline ends. The CDR3 covers 12 residues. CDR1 and CDR2 (germline): SNHLY, FYNNEI. In nucleotides, the CDR3 is TGTGCCAGCAGTTCCCGGGGAGACGGCTACACCTTC. Protein sequence: CASSSRGDGYTF.

The V gene is TRBV7-9, the J gene TRBJ1-1; 9 bases are shared with TRBD1. The CDR3 totals 17 residues. V was clipped by 5 bases and J by 0 bases; unmatched bases: 10. CDR1 is SEHNR, CDR2 FQNEAQ, per germline (reference sequence). This chain's CDR3 is CASSPLTGGIMNTEAFF. The DNA of the CDR3 is TGTGCCAGCAGCCCCTTGACAGGGGGAATCATGAACACTGAAGCTTTCTTT.

This chain uses TRBV30 with TRBJ2-1; D call uncertain. V lost 2 bases to trimming and J lost 5 bases, with 7 bases between them. Germline values: CDR1 GTSNPN, CDR2 SVGIG (reference sequence). The CDR3 spans 12 residues. The CDR3 reads CAWSPQNNEQFF. The CDR3, as DNA: TGTGCCTGGAGTCCCCAGAACAATGAGCAGTTCTTC.

The chain recombines TRBV30 with TRBJ1-6; 10 positions agree with TRBD1. The CDR3 is made up of 16 amino acids. CDR1 and CDR2 from the germline V gene are GTSNPN and SVGIG (reference sequence). The V and J ends lost 1 base and 9 bases, in that order; junction bases with no gene match: 9. The CDR3 DNA reads TGTGCCTGGAGTGAATGGGACAGGGGATTGGGTTCACCCCTCCACTTT. As protein: CAWSEWDRGLGSPLHF.

This clone was seen only once. V and J are TRBV28 and TRBJ2-6; D gene uncertain. CDR3 size: 14 residues. Per germline, CDR1 MDHEN and CDR2 SYDVKM. The V gene lost 6 bases and the J gene lost 0 bases, with 6 bases spanning the gap. CDR3 residues: CASRTGSGANVLTF. The CDR3 nucleotides read TGTGCCAGCAGGACGGGCTCTGGGGCCAACGTCCTGACTTTC.

The genes are TRBV11-1 and TRBJ2-1; D not resolved. Germline V gene lookup returns CDR1 SGHAT and CDR2 FQDESV (reference sequence). Trimming left V 4 bases short and J 3 bases short, with 13 bases between. CDR3 size: 15 residues. CDR3 region: CASSYGGPLYNEQFF. CDR3 nucleotide sequence: TGTGCCAGCAGCTATGGTGGGCCGCTCTACAATGAGCAGTTCTTC.

The table lists this clone with a few counts. The genes are TRBV6-5 and TRBJ1-4; TRBD1 matches at 9 bases. V lost 6 bases to trimming and J lost 3 bases; unmatched junction nucleotides: 5. This CDR3 comprises 15 residues. Germline assignment: CDR1 MNHEY and CDR2 SVGAGI. In nucleotides, the CDR3 is TGTGCCAGCAGAGGACAGGGGCGGCCTAATGAAAAACTGTTTTTT. This gives the protein CASRGQGRPNEKLFF.

The chain links TRBV18 to TRBJ2-5; D may match TRBD1 or TRBD2 (5 bases each). This CDR3 region has 14 residues. The V gene lost 6 bases and the J gene lost 4 bases, with 15 bases spanning the gap. The germline V gene has CDR1 KGHSH and CDR2 LQKENI. The DNA for the CDR3 is TGTGCCAGCTCCCCGGGACCCTACGGAGAGACCCAGTACTTC. Encoded protein: CASSPGPYGETQYF.

The rearrangement links TRBV7-6 to TRBJ2-3; D is perhaps TRBD1 or TRBD2 (5 bases each). Germline V gene data show CDR1 as SGHVS and CDR2 as FNYEAQ. V lost 2 bases to trimming and J lost 4 bases, with 22 bases between them. The CDR3 contains 18 residues. CDR3 nucleotides: TGTGCCAGCAGCTTAAATCTGAGGAGAGAGGGGATCTCAGATACGCAGTATTTT. This encodes CASSLNLRREGISDTQYF. Combining the CDR3 with reference TRBV7-6 and TRBJ2-3 gives the whole variable domain GAGVSQSPRYKVTKRGQDVALRCDPISGHVSLYWYRQALGQGPEFLTYFNYEAQQDKSGLPNDRFSAERPEGSISTLTIQRTEQRDSAMYRCASSLNLRREGISDTQYFGPGTRLTVL.

The rearrangement joins TRBV20-1 to TRBJ1-5; maybe TRBD1 (5 bases). Trimming pared 3 bases from V and 1 base from J, leaving 10 bases between. This CDR3 comprises 14 residues. Germline CDR1 DFQATT, CDR2 SNEGSKA (reference sequence). This chain's CDR3 is CSASGGVSNQPQHF. The CDR3 coding sequence is TGCAGTGCTAGTGGGGGGGTAAGCAATCAGCCCCAGCATTTT.

This clone was counted once. This rearrangement joins TRBV9 to TRBJ2-2; D gene uncertain. Germline V gene sequence: CDR1 SGDLS, CDR2 YYNGEE. Trimming left V 0 bases short and J 5 bases short, with 8 bases between. This CDR3 has 14 residues. CDR3 sequence (DNA): TGTGCCAGCAGCGTAGTGTCAGAGACCGGGGAGCTGTTTTTT. It yields the protein CASSVVSETGELFF.

The chain has TRBV7-2 and TRBJ2-5, with D possibly matching TRBD2 (6 bases). The V gene's germline CDR1 is SGHTA and CDR2 FQGNSA. V shed 6 bases and J shed 5 bases, with 16 bases lying between them. The CDR3 consists of 14 residues. The CDR3 DNA follows: TGTGCCAGCAGTCCCGGCGGGCGGGGTGAGACCCAGTACTTC. This sequence encodes CASSPGGRGETQYF.